One sample yielded the 27 T cell receptor beta chains listed below, sequenced in a study of cytomegalovirus exposure and HLA in healthy donors. 60 Vbeta and 13 Jbeta primers were used in PCR. TCRdb keeps only in-frame clones here, not all; method: immunoSEQ multiplex PCR. The sample lists more than 110,000 clones, roughly 80% seen once, with approximately 1.1% in the top ten. The specimen sequenced was PBMCs. Receptors were obtained from a female donor in good health and CMV-seronegative.

Note on this clone: Other DNA sequences in the sample encode the same CDR3. The rearrangement joins TRBV27 to TRBJ1-5; possibly TRBD1 for D (5 bases). The CDR3 spans 12 residues. Germline V lookup: CDR1 MNHEY, CDR2 SMNVEV (reference sequence). The ends were cut back, 2 bases at V and 6 bases at J, with 5 bases in the middle. The CDR3 DNA follows: TGTGCCAGCAGTTTAAGGGGTCAGCCCCAGCATTTT. Translation gives CASSLRGQPQHF.

The chain recombines TRBV5-4 with TRBJ2-2; 7 positions match TRBD1. The V gene's germline CDR1 is SGHNT and CDR2 YYREEE (reference sequence). The trim removed 3 bases at V and 5 bases at J, leaving 4 bases unmatched. The CDR3 runs 14 residues. DNA of the CDR3: TGTGCCAGCAGCTATTACAGGGGTACCGGGGAGCTGTTTTTT. This gives the protein CASSYYRGTGELFF.

This rearrangement joins TRBV19 to TRBJ1-1; no reliable D call. Germline V gene data show CDR1 as LNHDA and CDR2 as SQIVND (reference sequence). Deletions cut 0 bases from V and 1 base from J, with 9 bases between. The CDR3 loop spans 15 amino acids. Here the CDR3 reads CASSIEGRQNTEAFF. In DNA, the CDR3 is TGTGCCAGTAGTATAGAGGGCAGGCAGAACACTGAAGCTTTCTTT.

V gene TRBV4-2 combines with J gene TRBJ2-3; 9 bases align to TRBD2. The J segment lost 3 bases and the V segment lost 6 bases, leaving 4 bases of the junction unmatched. There are 14 residues in the CDR3. CDR1 is LGHNA and CDR2 is YNFKEQ in the germline V gene. The CDR3 loop is CASRVAGVTDTQYF. DNA for the CDR3: TGTGCCAGCAGAGTAGCGGGAGTTACAGATACGCAGTATTTT.

V is TRBV20-1 and J is TRBJ2-1; no definite D call. V lost 6 bases to trimming and J lost 5 bases, with 8 bases between them. The CDR3 contains 11 residues. CDR1 is DFQATT and CDR2 is SNEGSKA in the germline V gene (reference sequence). CDR3 sequence (DNA): TGCAGTGCCCGAGTCAACAATGAGCAGTTCTTC. Protein sequence: CSARVNNEQFF.

The chain couples TRBV28 to TRBJ1-5, with 7 nucleotides matching TRBD1. The CDR3 runs to 13 residues. V lost 6 bases and J lost 7; bases outside the gene matches: 6. The germline gives CDR1 MDHEN, CDR2 SYDVKM. CDR3 coding DNA: TGTGCCAGCAGACCAGACAGGGCACAGCCCCAGCATTTT. Amino acid sequence: CASRPDRAQPQHF. Using reference TRBV28 and TRBJ1-5 for the parts outside the CDR3, the full variable domain is DVKVTQSSRYLVKRTGEKVFLECVQDMDHENMFWYRQDPGLGLRLIYFSYDVKMKEKGDIPEGYSVSREKKERFSLILESASTNQTSMYLCASRPDRAQPQHFGDGTRLSIL.

This clone was found once. The rearrangement uses TRBV19 and TRBJ1-5; D not certain. The CDR3 spans 15 residues. The germline gives CDR1 LNHDA, CDR2 SQIVND (reference sequence). V gave up 3 bases and J gave up 2 bases, with 11 bases separating them. CDR3: CASSISPVGNQPQHF. CDR3 nucleotides: TGTGCCAGTAGTATTTCTCCAGTGGGCAATCAGCCCCAGCATTTT.

The chain is built from TRBV11-2 and TRBJ1-4; no clear D gene. With 5 bases removed from V and 7 bases from J, the gap between germline ends came to 17 bases. Per the germline V gene, CDR1 is SGHAT and CDR2 is FQNNGV. The CDR3 contains 15 residues. The CDR3, as DNA: TGTGCCAGCAGCCCTATTTTGGAGGGCCGTGAAAAACTGTTTTTT. Translated: CASSPILEGREKLFF. The full variable domain, completed using reference TRBV11-2 and TRBJ1-4, is EAGVAQSPRYKIIEKRQSVAFWCNPISGHATLYWYQQILGQGPKLLIQFQNNGVVDDSQLPKDRFSAERLKGVDSTLKIQPAKLEDSAVYLCASSPILEGREKLFFGSGTQLSVL.

This clone appeared a few times. The chain combines TRBV29-1 with TRBJ1-1, with D hard to call. The germline V gene has CDR1 SQVTM and CDR2 ANQGSEA. The V end was cut by 5 bases, the J end by 2 bases, with 6 bases between. The CDR3 loop spans 11 amino acids. CDR3: CSVSVNTEAFF. The CDR3 DNA is TGCAGCGTTTCAGTAAACACTGAAGCTTTCTTT.

This clone appeared once. This sequence joins TRBV7-6 and TRBJ2-2, with a tentative D call TRBD2 (5 bases). V dropped 5 bases and J dropped 1 base, with 8 bases sitting between them. Per the germline V gene, CDR1 is SGHVS and CDR2 is FNYEAQ. The CDR3 is 14 residues long. CDR3 sequence: CASSQAGNTGELFF. The CDR3 nucleotides are TGTGCCAGCAGCCAGGCGGGGAACACCGGGGAGCTGTTTTTT.

The chain combines TRBV30 with TRBJ2-1; possible D gene TRBD1, 5 bases. This CDR3 has 12 residues. In germline, CDR1 is GTSNPN, CDR2 SVGIG (reference sequence). The CDR3 spells CGQGLPYNEQFF. In DNA, the CDR3 is TGTGGGCAGGGCCTCCCCTACAATGAGCAGTTCTTC. The variable domain in full, with the rest retrieved from reference TRBV30 and TRBJ2-1, is SQTIHQWPATLVQPVGSPLSLECTVEGTSNPNLYWYRQAAGRGLQLLFYSVGIGQISSEVPQNLSASRPQDRQFILSSKKLLLSDSGFYLCGQGLPYNEQFFGPGTRLTVL.

V and J are TRBV25-1 and TRBJ1-1, with 8 bases lining up with TRBD1. This CDR3 has 18 residues. Trimming took 2 bases from V and 1 from J; bases not matched to a gene: 12. In germline, CDR1 is MGHDK, CDR2 SYGVNS. The CDR3 loop is CASSEKDRGSQKNTEAFF. The CDR3 region has the DNA TGTGCCAGCAGTGAAAAAGACAGGGGCTCCCAGAAGAACACTGAAGCTTTCTTT.

This chain links TRBV29-1 with TRBJ2-1; a weak D match, TRBD1 (6 bases). The CDR3 extends over 14 amino acids. CDR1 SQVTM and CDR2 ANQGSEA come from the germline V gene. With 2 bases removed from V and 12 bases from J, the gap between germline ends came to 20 bases. DNA for the CDR3: TGCAGCGTTGAAATACGACAGGCTGGTGTGGGGCAGTTCTTC. Protein: CSVEIRQAGVGQFF.

This clone has only a few counts. This rearrangement joins TRBV29-1 to TRBJ2-1, with 9 positions matching TRBD1. J was trimmed by 7 bases and V by 3 bases; bases with no gene match: 7. There are 14 residues in the CDR3. CDR1 and CDR2 from the germline V gene are SQVTM and ANQGSEA. Written as DNA, the CDR3 is TGCAGCGTTGACCGGACAGGGGTACGGAATGAGCAGTTCTTC. Its protein product is CSVDRTGVRNEQFF.

V gene TRBV7-2 combines with J gene TRBJ1-1, with no clear D. Trimming took off 5 bases at V and 1 base at J, with 11 bases between the two ends. The CDR3 covers 14 residues. The germline V gene encodes CDR1 SGHTA and CDR2 FQGNSA. CDR3 in DNA: TGTGCCAGCAGCCGTACTACTAAGAACACTGAAGCTTTCTTT. Its protein product is CASSRTTKNTEAFF.

The rearrangement joins TRBV7-6 to TRBJ1-2; TRBD1 aligns across 8 bases. V lost 1 base, J lost 2 bases, and 12 bases stayed unmatched. The CDR3 runs 18 residues. Looked up from germline, CDR1 is SGHVS and CDR2 is FNYEAQ. CDR3 nucleotide sequence: TGTGCCAGCAGCTTAGGCCCCAGGGGGCTGGAGGGAAACTATGGCTACACCTTC. Amino acid sequence: CASSLGPRGLEGNYGYTF.

This chain uses TRBV2 with TRBJ2-3; 7 bases align to TRBD2. The J segment lost 5 bases and the V segment lost 6 bases, leaving 8 bases of the junction unmatched. Germline loops: CDR1 SNHLY, CDR2 FYNNEI. The CDR3 runs to 14 residues. In DNA, the CDR3 is TGTGCCAGCAGCTTAGCGGAGCGGGAAGATACGCAGTATTTT. The encoded protein is CASSLAEREDTQYF.

The chain joins TRBV4-1 to TRBJ1-5, with a tentative D call TRBD1 (5 bases). The CDR3 loop spans 16 amino acids. Trimming removed 3 bases at V and 1 base at J, with 13 bases between. Looked up from germline, CDR1 is MGHRA and CDR2 is YSYEKL. DNA of the CDR3: TGCGCCAGCAGCCACGACGGGGGTGGGAGCAATCAGCCCCAGCATTTT. It encodes CASSHDGGGSNQPQHF.

The V gene is TRBV19, the J gene TRBJ2-7; the match to TRBD1 covers 7 bases. V shed 1 base and J 1 base; nucleotides not matched to a gene: 4. The germline V gene encodes CDR1 LNHDA and CDR2 SQIVND (reference sequence). The CDR3 totals 15 residues. CDR3 coding DNA: TGTGCCAGTAGTATAGGGACAGGTACTTCCTACGAGCAGTACTTC. Its translation: CASSIGTGTSYEQYF.

This chain uses TRBV2 with TRBJ2-7, with unresolved D. The germline V and J ends were trimmed by 9 bases and 3 bases, with 9 bases remaining between them. This CDR3 region has 11 residues. The germline V gene encodes CDR1 SNHLY and CDR2 FYNNEI. CDR3 amino acids: CARLDGYEQYF. The CDR3 DNA reads TGTGCCAGGCTAGACGGCTACGAGCAGTACTTC.

This rearrangement joins TRBV7-2 to TRBJ1-1; D is possibly TRBD1 (5 bases). Deletions cut 1 base from V and 0 bases from J, with 6 bases between. Germline-derived CDR1 and CDR2 are SGHTA and FQGNSA. The CDR3 is 14 residues long. The DNA for the CDR3 is TGTGCCAGCAGCTTAGGGGACTTGAACACTGAAGCTTTCTTT. Its protein is CASSLGDLNTEAFF.

This clone was detected a few times. This rearrangement joins TRBV5-1 to TRBJ2-6, with D perhaps TRBD1 (5 bases). This CDR3 is built from 17 residues. The germline CDR1 and CDR2 sequences are SGHRS and YFSETQ. The V end lost 6 bases, the J end lost 0 bases, and 16 bases lay between the germline ends. CDR3 sequence: CASIEGHRLSGANVLTF. The CDR3 nucleotides read TGCGCCAGCATCGAAGGACATAGACTCTCTGGGGCCAACGTCCTGACTTTC.

The chain employs TRBV7-9 and TRBJ2-5; 10 bases line up with TRBD1. Germline V lookup: CDR1 SEHNR, CDR2 FQNEAQ (reference sequence). V dropped 5 bases and J dropped 6; count of bases not matched to a gene: 9. The CDR3 totals 15 residues. Written as DNA, the CDR3 is TGTGCCAGCAGCCTAAAGGGACAGGGGATACAGACCCAGTACTTC. It encodes CASSLKGQGIQTQYF.

The J gene is TRBJ2-3, the V gene TRBV5-1; 7 bases align to TRBD1. The CDR3 contains 15 residues. The V segment lost 0 bases and the J segment 4 bases; nucleotides outside the gene matches: 5. CDR1 and CDR2 from the germline V gene are SGHRS and YFSETQ. The CDR3 sequence is CASSLGTGDADTQYF. CDR3 nucleotides: TGCGCCAGCAGCTTGGGTACAGGGGATGCAGATACGCAGTATTTT.

The chain carries TRBV13 and TRBJ1-1; D unresolved. CDR1 is PRHDT and CDR2 is FYEKMQ in the germline V gene (reference sequence). The CDR3 has 13 residues. V lost 3 bases to trimming and J lost 3 bases, with 8 bases between them. The CDR3 DNA follows: TGTGCCAGCAGCTTCCATCTATACACTGAAGCTTTCTTT. It yields the protein CASSFHLYTEAFF.

This chain joins TRBV6-5 and TRBJ1-4, with D uncertain. This CDR3 is built from 15 residues. Germline CDR1 and CDR2: MNHEY and SVGAGI. The V and J ends lost 0 bases and 8 bases respectively, with 13 bases between them. CDR3 region: CASSYSTGEEEKLFF. The CDR3 DNA is TGTGCCAGCAGTTACTCGACCGGTGAGGAGGAAAAACTGTTTTTT.

The rearrangement links TRBV5-5 to TRBJ1-5; TRBD1 matches 9 bases. After removal of 0 bases from V and 1 base from J, the junction contained 2 bases not matched to a gene. The CDR3 covers 16 residues. The germline V gene encodes CDR1 SGHKS and CDR2 YYEKEE (reference sequence). In DNA form, the CDR3 reads TGTGCCAGCAGCTTGGGCGGGACAGGGAGCAATCAGCCCCAGCATTTT. Residues: CASSLGGTGSNQPQHF.